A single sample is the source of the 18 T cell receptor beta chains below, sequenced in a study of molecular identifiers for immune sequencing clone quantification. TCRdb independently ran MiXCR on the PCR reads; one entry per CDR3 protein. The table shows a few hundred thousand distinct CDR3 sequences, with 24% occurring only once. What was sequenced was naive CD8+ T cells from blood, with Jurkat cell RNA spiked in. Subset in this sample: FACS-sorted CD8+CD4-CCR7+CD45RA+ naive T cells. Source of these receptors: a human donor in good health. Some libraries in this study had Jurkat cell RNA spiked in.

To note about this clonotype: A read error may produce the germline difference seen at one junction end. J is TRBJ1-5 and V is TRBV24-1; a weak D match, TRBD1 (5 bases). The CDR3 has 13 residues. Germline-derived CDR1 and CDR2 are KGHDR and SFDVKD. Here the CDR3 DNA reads TGTGCCTCCAGAGGTCGGGGGTCTCAGCCCCAGCATTTT. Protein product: CASRGRGSQPQHF.

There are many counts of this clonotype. The CDR3 protein is CASSWDRRRTGELFF. In DNA form, the CDR3 reads TGTGCCAGCAGTTGGGACAGGCGAAGGACCGGGGAGCTGTTTTTT. This chain links TRBV7-6 with TRBJ2-2; 8 bases line up with TRBD1. Unmatched junction bases numbered 8, after V lost 6 bases and J lost 5 bases. Germline V CDR1 and CDR2: SGHVS, FNYEAQ. The CDR3 is 15 residues long.

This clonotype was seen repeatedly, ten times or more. CDR3 sequence reads: CASRVVGSNQPQHF. CDR3 DNA: TGTGCCAGCCGCGTCGTCGGCAGCAATCAGCCCCAGCATTTT. The rearrangement links TRBV28 to TRBJ1-5; D ambiguous. The V end lost 8 bases, the J end lost 1 base, and 12 bases lay between the germline ends. The germline V gene encodes CDR1 MDHEN and CDR2 SYDVKM. This CDR3 spans 14 amino acids. Variable domain in full (rest from reference TRBV28 and TRBJ1-5): DVKVTQSSRYLVKRTGEKVFLECVQDMDHENMFWYRQDPGLGLRLIYFSYDVKMKEKGDIPEGYSVSREKKERFSLILESASTNQTSMYLCASRVVGSNQPQHFGDGTRLSIL.

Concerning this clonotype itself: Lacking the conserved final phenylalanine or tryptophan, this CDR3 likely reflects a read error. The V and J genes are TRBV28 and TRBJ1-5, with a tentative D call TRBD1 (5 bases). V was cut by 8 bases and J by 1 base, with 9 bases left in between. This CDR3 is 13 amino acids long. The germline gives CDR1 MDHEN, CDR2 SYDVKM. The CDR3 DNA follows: TGTGCCAGCGGGGACGGCAGCAATCAGCCCCAGCATTTA. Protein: CASGDGSNQPQHL.

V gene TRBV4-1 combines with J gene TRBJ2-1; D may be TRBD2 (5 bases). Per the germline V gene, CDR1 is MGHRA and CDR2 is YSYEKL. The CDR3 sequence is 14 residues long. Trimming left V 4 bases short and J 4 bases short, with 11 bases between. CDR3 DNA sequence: TGCGCCAGCAGCCCAGGAGGTCTGTACAATGAGCAGTTCTTC. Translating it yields CASSPGGLYNEQFF.

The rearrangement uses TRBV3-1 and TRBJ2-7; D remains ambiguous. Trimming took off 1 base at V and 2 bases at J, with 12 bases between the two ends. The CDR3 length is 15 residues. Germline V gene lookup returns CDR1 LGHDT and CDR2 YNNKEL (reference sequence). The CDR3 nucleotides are TGTGCCAGCAGCCAAGGTACATACGACCCCTACGAGCAGTACTTC. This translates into CASSQGTYDPYEQYF.

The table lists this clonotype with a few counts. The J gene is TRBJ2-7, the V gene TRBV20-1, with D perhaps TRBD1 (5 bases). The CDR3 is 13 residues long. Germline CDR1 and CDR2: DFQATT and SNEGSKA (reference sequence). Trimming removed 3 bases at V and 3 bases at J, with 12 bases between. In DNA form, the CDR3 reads TGCAGTGCTAGTTCAGGGCCCTACTACGAGCAGTACTTC. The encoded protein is CSASSGPYYEQYF.

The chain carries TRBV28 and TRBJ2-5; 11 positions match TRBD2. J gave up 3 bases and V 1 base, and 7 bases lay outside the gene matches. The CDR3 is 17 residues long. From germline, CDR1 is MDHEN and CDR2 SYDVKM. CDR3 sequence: CASSLYATSGAEETQYF. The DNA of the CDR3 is TGTGCCAGCAGTTTATACGCGACTAGCGGGGCAGAAGAGACCCAGTACTTC. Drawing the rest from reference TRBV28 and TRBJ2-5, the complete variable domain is DVKVTQSSRYLVKRTGEKVFLECVQDMDHENMFWYRQDPGLGLRLIYFSYDVKMKEKGDIPEGYSVSREKKERFSLILESASTNQTSMYLCASSLYATSGAEETQYFGPGTRLLVL.

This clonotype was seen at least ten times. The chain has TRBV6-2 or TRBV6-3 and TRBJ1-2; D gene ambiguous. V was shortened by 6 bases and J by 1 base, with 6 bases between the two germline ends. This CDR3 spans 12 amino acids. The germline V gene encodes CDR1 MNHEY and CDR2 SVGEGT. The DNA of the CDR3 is TGTGCCAGCAGCGGTCTTAACTATGGCTACACCTTC. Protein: CASSGLNYGYTF.

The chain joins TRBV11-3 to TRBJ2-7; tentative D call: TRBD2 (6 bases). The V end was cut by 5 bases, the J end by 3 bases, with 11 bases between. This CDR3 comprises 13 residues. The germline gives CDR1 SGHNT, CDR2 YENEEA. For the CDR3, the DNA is TGTGCCAGCAGCGCCGGGGGAAACTACGAGCAGTACTTC. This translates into CASSAGGNYEQYF.

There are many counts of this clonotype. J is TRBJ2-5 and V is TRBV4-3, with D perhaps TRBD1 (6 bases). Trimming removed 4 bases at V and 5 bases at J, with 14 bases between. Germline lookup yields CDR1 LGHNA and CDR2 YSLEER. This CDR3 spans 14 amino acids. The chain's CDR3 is CASSPDSRLETQYF. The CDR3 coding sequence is TGCGCCAGCAGCCCGGACAGCCGATTGGAGACCCAGTACTTC.

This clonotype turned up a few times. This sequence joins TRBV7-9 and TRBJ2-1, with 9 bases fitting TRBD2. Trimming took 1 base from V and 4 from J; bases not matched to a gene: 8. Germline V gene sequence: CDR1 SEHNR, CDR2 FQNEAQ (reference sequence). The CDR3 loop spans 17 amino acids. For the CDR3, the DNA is TGTGCCAGCAGCTTAGATTTGAGCGGGGGGCGTTACAATGAGCAGTTCTTC. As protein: CASSLDLSGGRYNEQFF.

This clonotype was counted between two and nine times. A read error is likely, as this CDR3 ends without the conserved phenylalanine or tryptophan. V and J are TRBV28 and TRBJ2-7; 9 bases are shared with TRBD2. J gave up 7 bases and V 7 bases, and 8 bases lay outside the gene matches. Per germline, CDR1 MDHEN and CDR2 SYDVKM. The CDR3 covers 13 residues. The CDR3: CASNIAGVGEQYS. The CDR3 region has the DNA TGTGCCAGCAACATAGCGGGAGTGGGGGAGCAGTACTCC.

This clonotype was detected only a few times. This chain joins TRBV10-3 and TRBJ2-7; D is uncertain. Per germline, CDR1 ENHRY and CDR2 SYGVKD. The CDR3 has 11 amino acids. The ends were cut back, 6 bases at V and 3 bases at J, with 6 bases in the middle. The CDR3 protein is CAISEYYEQYF. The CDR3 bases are TGTGCCATCAGCGAATACTACGAGCAGTACTTC.

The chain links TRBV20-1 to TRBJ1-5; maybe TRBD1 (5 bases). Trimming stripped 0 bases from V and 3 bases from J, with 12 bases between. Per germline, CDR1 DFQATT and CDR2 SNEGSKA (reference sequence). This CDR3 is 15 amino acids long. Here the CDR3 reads CSARDGAANNQPQHF. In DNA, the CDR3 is TGCAGTGCTAGAGATGGGGCAGCAAACAATCAGCCCCAGCATTTT.

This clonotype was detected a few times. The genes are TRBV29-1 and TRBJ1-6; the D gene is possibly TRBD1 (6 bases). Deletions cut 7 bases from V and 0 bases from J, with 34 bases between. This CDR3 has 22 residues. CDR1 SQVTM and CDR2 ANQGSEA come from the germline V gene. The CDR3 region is CSARPPDRLKPTESSYNSPLHF. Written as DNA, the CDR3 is TGCAGCGCCCGCCCTCCGGACAGACTAAAGCCCACCGAAAGCTCCTATAATTCACCCCTCCACTTT.

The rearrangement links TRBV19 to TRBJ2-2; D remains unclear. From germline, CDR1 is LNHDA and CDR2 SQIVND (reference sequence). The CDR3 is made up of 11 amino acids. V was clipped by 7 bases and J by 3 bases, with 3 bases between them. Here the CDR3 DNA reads TGTGCCAGTACCGACACCGGGGAGCTGTTTTTT. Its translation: CASTDTGELFF.

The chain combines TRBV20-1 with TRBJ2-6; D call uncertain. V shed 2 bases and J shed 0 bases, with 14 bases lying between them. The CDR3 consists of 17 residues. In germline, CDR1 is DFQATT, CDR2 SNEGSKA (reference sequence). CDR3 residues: CSARQSNFSSGANVLTF. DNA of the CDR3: TGCAGTGCTAGACAATCCAACTTTTCCTCTGGGGCCAACGTCCTGACTTTC.